Listed below are T cell receptor beta chains from one sample, sequenced in a study of early T cells in non-severe SARS-CoV-2 infection. TCRdb used MiXCR to reprocess the 5' RACE reads, holding one entry per CDR3 protein. Of about 64,000 distinct CDR3 sequences in the sample, roughly 21% were seen once. The sample in question was whole blood, obtained at baseline. The source is an adult who was a healthcare worker with PCR-confirmed SARS-CoV-2 infection or an uninfected control (not recorded which). Both conserved end residues are part of each CDR3. The D gene is left open where the match is weak. Rows may omit the clone size; those that give it use once, few, many or a size class.

>.|14|TRBJ1-6|once|TRBV5-4
TGTGCCAGCAGCTTTAGCTCCTATAATTCACCCCTCCACTTT
CASSFSSYNSPLHF
>TRBD2|17|TRBJ2-1|.|TRBV6-5
TGTGCCAGCAGTTACGAACGACTAGCGGGGGGTTACAATGAGCAGTTCTTC
CASSYERLAGGYNEQFF
>.|16|TRBJ2-1|many|TRBV4-1
TGCGCCAGCAGCCAAGTAGACATCCTCTCCTACAATGAGCAGTTCTTC
CASSQVDILSYNEQFF
>.|14|TRBJ2-5|.|TRBV2
TGTGCCAGCAGTGCATGGGAGGCGGAGGAGACCCAGTACTTC
CASSAWEAEETQYF
>.|16|TRBJ2-5|.|TRBV4-1
TGCGCCAGCAGCCAAGATGCCACGTCGGGGCAAGAGACCCAGTACTTC
CASSQDATSGQETQYF
>TRBD1|15|TRBJ2-7|many|TRBV29-1
TGCAGCGTTGCCCCGGGACAGGGGGTTTCCTACGAGCAGTACTTC
CSVAPGQGVSYEQYF
>TRBD2|16|TRBJ2-5|few|TRBV11-2
TGTGCCAGCAGCCGGCGGGGGGCGCCACTCCAAGAGACCCAGTACTTC
CASSRRGAPLQETQYF
>.|13|TRBJ1-5|.|TRBV7-9
TGTGCCAGCAGCTCGACAGGCACCCAGCCCCAGCATTTT
CASSSTGTQPQHF
>TRBD1|15|TRBJ1-1|few|TRBV6-5
TGTGCCAGCAGTAAAGACAGGGGGCCTTACACTGAAGCTTTCTTT
CASSKDRGPYTEAFF
>TRBD2|14|TRBJ2-7|few|TRBV7-2
TGTGCCAGCAGCAAAGGACTAGCGGCCTACGAGCAGTACTTC
CASSKGLAAYEQYF
>.|13|TRBJ2-3|few|TRBV10-3
TGTGCCGCTGGTGGCCCGGGCGCAGATACGCAGTATTTT
CAAGGPGADTQYF
>.|16|TRBJ1-1|few|TRBV10-2
TGCGCCAGCAGTGATGGCTCGCATGGTGTGAACACTGAAGCTTTCTTT
CASSDGSHGVNTEAFF
>TRBD1|16|TRBJ2-5|.|TRBV20-1
TGCAGTGCTAGAGAGCCGGGGACAGGGCTACAAGAGACCCAGTACTTC
CSAREPGTGLQETQYF
>TRBD1|15|TRBJ2-3|few|TRBV20-1
TGCAGTGCTCTAACTAGGGACAGGGGAACAGATACGCAGTATTTT
CSALTRDRGTDTQYF
>.|16|TRBJ2-7|few|TRBV5-1
TGCGCCAGCAGCCTTGGTCCGGGATTAAGCTCCTACGAGCAGTACTTC
CASSLGPGLSSYEQYF